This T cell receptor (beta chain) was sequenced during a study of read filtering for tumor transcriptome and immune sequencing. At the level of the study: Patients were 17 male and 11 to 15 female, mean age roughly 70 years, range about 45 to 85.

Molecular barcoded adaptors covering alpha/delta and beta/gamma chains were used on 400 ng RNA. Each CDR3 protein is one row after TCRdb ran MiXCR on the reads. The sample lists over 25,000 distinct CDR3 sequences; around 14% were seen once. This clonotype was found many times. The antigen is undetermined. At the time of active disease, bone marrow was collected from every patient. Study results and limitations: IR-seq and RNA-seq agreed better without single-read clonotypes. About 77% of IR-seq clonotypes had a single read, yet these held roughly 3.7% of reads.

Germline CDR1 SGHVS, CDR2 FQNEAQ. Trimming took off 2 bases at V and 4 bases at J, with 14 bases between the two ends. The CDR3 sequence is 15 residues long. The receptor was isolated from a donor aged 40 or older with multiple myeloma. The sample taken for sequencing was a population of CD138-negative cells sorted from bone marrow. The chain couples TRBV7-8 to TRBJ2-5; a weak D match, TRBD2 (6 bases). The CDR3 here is CASSLRLEGRETQYF. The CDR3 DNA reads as TGTGCCAGCAGCTTAAGGCTGGAGGGACGAGAGACCCAGTACTTC.